The rows below give T cell receptor beta chains drawn from one sample of a study of early T cells in non-severe SARS-CoV-2 infection. MiXCR, run by TCRdb on the 5' RACE reads, gives a single entry per CDR3 protein. The sample includes more than 90,000 distinct CDR3 sequences, roughly 11% of them seen just once. Sequencing was done on a sample of whole blood. The receptors shown here come from an adult who was a healthcare worker with PCR-confirmed SARS-CoV-2 infection or an uninfected control (not recorded which). Both conserved end residues are part of each CDR3. The D gene is left open where the match is weak. The size of a clone is reported for some rows only, either as once, few or many, or as a class for expanded clones.

12 TRBJ1-2 TRBV29-1 many - CSVGSTSYGYTF TGCAGCGTTGGTAGCACCTCCTATGGCTACACCTTC
16 TRBJ2-6 TRBV7-3 - - CASSHLLGSGANVLTF TGTGCCAGCAGCCACCTCCTGGGGTCTGGGGCCAACGTCCTGACTTTC
14 TRBJ2-7 TRBV18 few - CASTNPTGRYEQYF TGTGCCAGCACAAATCCCACGGGCCGGTACGAGCAGTACTTC
16 TRBJ1-2 TRBV27 - TRBD1 CASSSISGGIGYGYTF TGTGCCAGCTCCTCGATTTCAGGGGGCATAGGTTACGGCTACACCTTC
16 TRBJ2-7 TRBV19 many TRBD2 CASSIRLAGMGYEQYF TGTGCCAGTAGTATAAGACTAGCGGGAATGGGCTACGAGCAGTACTTC
14 TRBJ2-4 TRBV20-1 many - CSARAGTGLNIQYF TGCAGTGCTAGAGCCGGTACAGGGTTAAACATTCAGTACTTC
15 TRBJ2-1 TRBV3-1 few TRBD2 CASSSSGSSANEQFF TGTGCCAGCAGCTCTAGCGGGAGCTCGGCGAATGAGCAGTTCTTC
15 TRBJ1-6 TRBV11-2 many - CASSLPTGFNSPLHF TGTGCCAGCAGCTTACCAACAGGGTTTAATTCACCCCTCCACTTT
15 TRBJ1-6 TRBV27 - TRBD1 CASRRGDSLNSPLHF TGTGCCAGCAGGAGAGGGGACAGTCTTAATTCACCCCTCCACTTT
8 TRBJ1-2 TRBV13 - - CAWAGYTF TGTGCCTGGGCAGGCTACACCTTC
15 TRBJ1-2 TRBV28 - - CASSFRATQNYGYTF TGTGCCAGCAGTTTTAGGGCCACGCAAAACTATGGCTACACCTTC
12 TRBJ1-1 TRBV6-5 many - CASRLGGQRAFF TGTGCCAGCAGGCTGGGGGGGCAGAGAGCTTTCTTT
12 TRBJ2-5 TRBV29-1 many TRBD2 CSAAGVGETQYF TGCAGCGCTGCGGGAGTGGGGGAGACCCAGTACTTC
13 TRBJ2-1 TRBV18 many - CASSPWQGNEQFF TGTGCCAGCTCACCGTGGCAGGGAAATGAGCAGTTCTTC
15 TRBJ2-1 TRBV29-1 many TRBD2 CSVPGLRGPNNEQFF TGCAGCGTCCCGGGACTAAGGGGACCTAACAATGAGCAGTTCTTC
16 TRBJ2-7 TRBV6-2/TRBV6-3 many TRBD2 CASSSTRTSRPYEQYF TGTGCCAGCAGTTCTACGCGGACTAGCCGACCCTACGAGCAGTACTTC
12 TRBJ2-7 TRBV20-1 - - CSARGGSSEQYF TGCAGTGCTAGAGGTGGATCTAGCGAGCAGTACTTC
16 TRBJ2-3 TRBV5-1 once TRBD1 CASSDHRGIVTDTQYF TGCGCCAGCAGCGATCACAGGGGAATCGTCACAGATACGCAGTATTTT
13 TRBJ2-7 TRBV29-1 - - CSVGGVLVYEQYF TGCAGCGTAGGAGGGGTCCTCGTTTACGAGCAGTACTTC
13 TRBJ1-5 TRBV29-1 few - CSVAKYSNQPQHF TGCAGCGTTGCCAAGTATAGCAATCAGCCCCAGCATTTT
14 TRBJ2-5 TRBV18 many - CASSPREVQETQYF TGTGCCAGCTCACCAAGAGAAGTACAAGAGACCCAGTACTTC
14 TRBJ2-3 TRBV29-1 few TRBD2 CSVEAGGSPDTQYF TGCAGCGTTGAAGCGGGGGGATCCCCAGATACGCAGTATTTT
13 TRBJ2-7 TRBV18 few - CASSPGHRAEQYF TGTGCCAGCTCTCCGGGACACCGTGCCGAGCAGTACTTC
15 TRBJ2-7 TRBV5-1 - TRBD2 CASSPLASSSYEQYF TGCGCCAGCAGCCCACTAGCGTCGAGCTCCTACGAGCAGTACTTC
13 TRBJ1-1 TRBV5-1 few - CASSLAPETEAFF TGCGCCAGCAGCTTGGCTCCGGAGACTGAAGCTTTCTTT
15 TRBJ1-6 TRBV4-2 many TRBD1 CASTPGDRDNSPLHF TGTGCCAGCACCCCTGGGGACAGGGATAATTCACCCCTCCACTTT
14 TRBJ1-1 TRBV5-1 many - CASSLHTSNTEAFF TGCGCCAGCAGCTTACACACATCCAACACTGAAGCTTTCTTT
12 TRBJ2-7 TRBV29-1 - - CSVTGSSYEQYF TGCAGCGTAACAGGGAGCTCCTACGAGCAGTACTTC
16 TRBJ2-2 TRBV30 few - CAWTPPWGANTGELFF TGTGCCTGGACCCCACCCTGGGGAGCGAACACCGGGGAGCTGTTTTTT
16 TRBJ2-7 TRBV11-2 - - CASSLLGNSGNYEQYF TGTGCCAGCAGCTTATTAGGGAACTCCGGGAACTACGAGCAGTACTTC
17 TRBJ2-7 TRBV18 - - CASSPELDLRGFAEQYF TGTGCCAGCTCACCAGAACTAGATCTTAGGGGGTTCGCCGAGCAGTACTTC
13 TRBJ2-7 TRBV27 - - CASSLTTSGEQYF TGTGCCAGCAGTTTAACGACTAGTGGCGAGCAGTACTTC
13 TRBJ1-1 TRBV18 few - CASSPAREHEAFF TGTGCCAGCTCACCAGCAAGGGAGCATGAAGCTTTCTTT
12 TRBJ1-2 TRBV6-2/TRBV6-3 many - CASREGSYGYTF TGTGCCAGCAGAGAAGGGTCCTATGGCTACACCTTC
14 TRBJ2-2 TRBV3-1 few - CASSQERVPGELFF TGTGCCAGCAGCCAAGAGAGGGTGCCCGGGGAGCTGTTTTTT
15 TRBJ1-5 TRBV11-2 - - CASSSSGTVNQPQHF TGTGCCAGCAGCTCAAGTGGGACGGTGAATCAGCCCCAGCATTTT
10 TRBJ2-1 TRBV6-2/TRBV6-3 few - CASGNNEQFF TGTGCCAGCGGAAATAATGAGCAGTTCTTC
16 TRBJ1-5 TRBV4-1 few - CASSQAGAYSNQPQHF TGCGCCAGCAGCCAAGCAGGGGCCTATAGCAATCAGCCCCAGCATTTT
16 TRBJ2-3 TRBV29-1 many - CSVEDRGKLATDTQYF TGCAGCGTTGAAGATCGAGGGAAGTTAGCAACAGATACGCAGTATTTT
14 TRBJ2-7 TRBV29-1 - - CSVSPGQEGYEQYF TGCAGCGTGTCCCCAGGACAGGAGGGCTACGAGCAGTACTTC
14 TRBJ1-6 TRBV5-1 few - CASSLQTGNSPLHF TGCGCCAGCAGCTTGCAGACGGGGAATTCACCCCTCCACTTT
12 TRBJ2-7 TRBV2 few TRBD2 CASRLAGDEQYF TGTGCCAGCAGACTAGCGGGAGACGAGCAGTACTTC
18 TRBJ1-4 TRBV20-1 few TRBD1 CSARGPGQGRATNEKLFF TGCAGTGCTAGAGGCCCTGGACAGGGGAGAGCAACTAATGAAAAACTGTTTTTT
16 TRBJ2-1 TRBV5-1 - TRBD1 CASSWTGASLGNEQFF TGCGCCAGCAGTTGGACAGGGGCTTCCCTCGGGAATGAGCAGTTCTTC
13 TRBJ2-1 TRBV5-1 - - CASSLARNNEQFF TGCGCCAGCAGCTTGGCCCGCAACAATGAGCAGTTCTTC
15 TRBJ1-5 TRBV6-5 many - CASSYEQVINQPQHF TGTGCCAGCAGTTACGAACAGGTTATCAATCAGCCCCAGCATTTT
13 TRBJ2-1 TRBV12-3/TRBV12-4 many - CASSPTGPNEQFF TGTGCCAGCAGTCCAACAGGGCCCAATGAGCAGTTCTTC
15 TRBJ2-1 TRBV7-6 many TRBD2 CASSLRGTSRNEQFF TGTGCCAGCAGCTTAAGGGGGACTAGCCGAAATGAGCAGTTCTTC
14 TRBJ2-3 TRBV24-1 many - CATSDGGGVRTQYF TGTGCCACCAGTGATGGAGGGGGAGTTCGTACGCAGTATTTT
16 TRBJ1-2 TRBV7-2 many TRBD1 CASSLRRQGAIDGYTF TGTGCCAGCAGCCTGAGAAGGCAGGGGGCAATAGATGGCTACACCTTC
12 TRBJ2-7 TRBV7-9 few - CASSLHNHEQYF TGTGCCAGCAGCTTACACAACCACGAGCAGTACTTC
14 TRBJ1-2 TRBV6-2/TRBV6-3 - - CASSYYRQNYGYTF TGTGCCAGCAGTTACTATCGACAGAACTATGGCTACACCTTC
12 TRBJ2-5 TRBV30 - - CAWSQPQETQYF TGTGCCTGGAGTCAGCCTCAAGAGACCCAGTACTTC
16 TRBJ2-1 TRBV7-2 few - CASSFGWRGSYNEQFF TGTGCCAGCAGCTTTGGGTGGCGGGGTTCCTACAATGAGCAGTTCTTC
15 TRBJ1-4 TRBV3-1 - - CASSQARTTNEKLFF TGTGCCAGCAGCCAAGCCAGGACAACTAATGAAAAACTGTTTTTT
15 TRBJ2-2 TRBV12-3/TRBV12-4 many TRBD2 CASSFTSANTGELFF TGTGCCAGCAGTTTTACTAGCGCGAACACCGGGGAGCTGTTTTTT
16 TRBJ2-6 TRBV4-1 many - CASSPSEVPGANVLTF TGCGCCAGCAGCCCTTCGGAAGTCCCTGGGGCCAACGTCCTGACTTTC
15 TRBJ2-2 TRBV5-1 many - CASSSAPPNTGELFF TGCGCCAGCAGCTCGGCCCCGCCGAACACCGGGGAGCTGTTTTTT
13 TRBJ1-2 TRBV6-1 many TRBD1 CASITDRAKGYTF TGTGCCAGCATCACCGACAGGGCGAAGGGCTACACCTTC
15 TRBJ2-3 TRBV9 - - CASSVVGIGTDTQYF TGTGCCAGCAGCGTAGTAGGTATCGGCACAGATACGCAGTATTTT